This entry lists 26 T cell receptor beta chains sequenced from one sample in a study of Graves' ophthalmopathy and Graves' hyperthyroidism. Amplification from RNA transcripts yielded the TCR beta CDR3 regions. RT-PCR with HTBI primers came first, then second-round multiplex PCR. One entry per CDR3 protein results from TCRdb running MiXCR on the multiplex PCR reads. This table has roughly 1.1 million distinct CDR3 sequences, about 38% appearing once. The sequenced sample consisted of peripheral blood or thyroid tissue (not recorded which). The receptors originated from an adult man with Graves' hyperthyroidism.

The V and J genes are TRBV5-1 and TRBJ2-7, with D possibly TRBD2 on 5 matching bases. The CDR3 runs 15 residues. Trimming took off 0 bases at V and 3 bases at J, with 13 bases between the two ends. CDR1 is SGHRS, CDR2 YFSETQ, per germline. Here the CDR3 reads CASSLGLSGFYEQYF. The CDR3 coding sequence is TGCGCCAGCAGCTTGGGACTAAGCGGCTTCTACGAGCAGTACTTC.

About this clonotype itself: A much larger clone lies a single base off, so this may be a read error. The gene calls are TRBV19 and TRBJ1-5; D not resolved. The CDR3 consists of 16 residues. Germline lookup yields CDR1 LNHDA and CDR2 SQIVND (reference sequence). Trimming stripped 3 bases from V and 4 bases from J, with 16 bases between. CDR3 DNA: TGTGCCAGTAGTATCACGCGCAGAGGCTTGAATCAGCCCCAGCATTTT. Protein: CASSITRRGLNQPQHF.

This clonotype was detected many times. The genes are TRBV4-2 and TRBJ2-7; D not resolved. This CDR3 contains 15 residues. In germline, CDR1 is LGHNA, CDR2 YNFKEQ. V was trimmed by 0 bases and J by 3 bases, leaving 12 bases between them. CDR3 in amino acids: CASSQDNSGFYEQYF. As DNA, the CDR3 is TGTGCCAGCAGCCAAGATAACAGTGGATTCTACGAGCAGTACTTC.

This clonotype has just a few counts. The CDR3 DNA is TGTGCCAGCAGATGGACTAGCGGGAGTTTGGACGCCGGGAACGAGCAGTACTTC. It specifies CASRWTSGSLDAGNEQYF. V and J are TRBV10-3 and TRBJ2-7; 13 nucleotides match TRBD2. The CDR3 covers 18 residues. Germline CDR1 is ENHRY and CDR2 is SYGVKD. The trim removed 10 bases at V and 5 bases at J, leaving 20 bases unmatched.

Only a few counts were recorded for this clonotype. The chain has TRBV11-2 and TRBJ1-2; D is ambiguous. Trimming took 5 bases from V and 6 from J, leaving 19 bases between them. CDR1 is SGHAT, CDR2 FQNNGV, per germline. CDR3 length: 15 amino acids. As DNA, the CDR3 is TGTGCCAGCAGCCGGAGATCTGAGTACGGGGATGGCTACACCTTC. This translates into CASSRRSEYGDGYTF.

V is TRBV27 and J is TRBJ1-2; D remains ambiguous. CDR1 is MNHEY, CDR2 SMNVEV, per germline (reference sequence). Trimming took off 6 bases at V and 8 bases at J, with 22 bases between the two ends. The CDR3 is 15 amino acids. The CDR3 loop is CASSPGYRIEYGYTF. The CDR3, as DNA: TGTGCCAGCAGCCCGGGTTATCGGATAGAATACGGCTACACCTTC.

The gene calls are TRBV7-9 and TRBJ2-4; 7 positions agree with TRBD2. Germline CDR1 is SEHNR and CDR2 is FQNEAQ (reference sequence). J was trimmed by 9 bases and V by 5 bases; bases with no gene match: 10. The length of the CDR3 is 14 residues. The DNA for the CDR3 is TGTGCCAGCAGCCCATCTGGACTAGATGGCATTCAGTACTTC. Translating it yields CASSPSGLDGIQYF.

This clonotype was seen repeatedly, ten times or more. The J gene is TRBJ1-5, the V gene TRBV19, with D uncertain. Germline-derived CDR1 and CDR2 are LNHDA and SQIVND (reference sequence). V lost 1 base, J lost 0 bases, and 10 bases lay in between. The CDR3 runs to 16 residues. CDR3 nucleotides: TGTGCCAGTAGTATAGTCGCAGACTATAGCAATCAGCCCCAGCATTTT. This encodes CASSIVADYSNQPQHF.

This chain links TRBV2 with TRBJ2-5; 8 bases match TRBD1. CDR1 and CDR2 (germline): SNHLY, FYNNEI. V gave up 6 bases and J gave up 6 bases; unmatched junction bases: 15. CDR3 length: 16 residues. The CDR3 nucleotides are TGTGCCAGCAGCCCGCAGGGGGCTAGTCGGATGAAGACCCAGTACTTC. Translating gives CASSPQGASRMKTQYF.

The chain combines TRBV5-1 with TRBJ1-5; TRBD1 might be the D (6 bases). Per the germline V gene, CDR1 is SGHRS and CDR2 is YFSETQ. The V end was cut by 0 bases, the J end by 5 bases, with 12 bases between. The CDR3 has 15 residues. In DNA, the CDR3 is TGCGCCAGCAGCTTGGAGGGGGTCGGGGATCAGCCCCAGCATTTT. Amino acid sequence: CASSLEGVGDQPQHF.

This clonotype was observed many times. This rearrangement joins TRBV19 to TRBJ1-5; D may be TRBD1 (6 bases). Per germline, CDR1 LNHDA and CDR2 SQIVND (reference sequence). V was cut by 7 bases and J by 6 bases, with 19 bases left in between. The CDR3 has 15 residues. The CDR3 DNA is TGTGCCAGTAAAGTAACGAAACAGGGATCTCAGCCCCAGCATTTT. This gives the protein CASKVTKQGSQPQHF.

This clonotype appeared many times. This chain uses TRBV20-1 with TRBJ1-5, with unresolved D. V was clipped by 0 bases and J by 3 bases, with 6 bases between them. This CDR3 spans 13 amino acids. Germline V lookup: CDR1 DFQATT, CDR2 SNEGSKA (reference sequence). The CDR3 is CSARDFDNQPQHF. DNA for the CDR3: TGCAGTGCTAGAGATTTTGACAATCAGCCCCAGCATTTT.

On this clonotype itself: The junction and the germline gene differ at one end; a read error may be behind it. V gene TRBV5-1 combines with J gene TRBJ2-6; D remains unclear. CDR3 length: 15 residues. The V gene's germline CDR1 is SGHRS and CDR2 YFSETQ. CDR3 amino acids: CASGFTSSGANVLTF. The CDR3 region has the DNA TGCGCCAGCGGCTTCACAAGCTCTGGGGCCAACGTCCTGACTTTC.

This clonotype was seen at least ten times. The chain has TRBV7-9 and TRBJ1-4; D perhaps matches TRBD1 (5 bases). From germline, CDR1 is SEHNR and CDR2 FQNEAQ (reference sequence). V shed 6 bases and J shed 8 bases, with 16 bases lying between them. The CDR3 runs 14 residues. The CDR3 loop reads CASRTGTEPEKLFF. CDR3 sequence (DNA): TGTGCCAGCAGGACCGGGACGGAGCCCGAAAAACTGTTTTTT. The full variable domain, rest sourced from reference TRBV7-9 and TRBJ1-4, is DTGVSQNPRHKITKRGQNVTFRCDPISEHNRLYWYRQTLGQGPEFLTYFQNEAQLEKSRLLSDRFSAERPKGSFSTLEIQRTEQGDSAMYLCASRTGTEPEKLFFGSGTQLSVL.

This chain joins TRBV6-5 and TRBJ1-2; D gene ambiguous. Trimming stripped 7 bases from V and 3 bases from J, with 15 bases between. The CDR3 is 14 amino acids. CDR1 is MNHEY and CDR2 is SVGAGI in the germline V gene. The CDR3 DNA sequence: TGTGCCAGCAACCAACCGGGCCGGGACTATGGCTACACCTTC. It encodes CASNQPGRDYGYTF.

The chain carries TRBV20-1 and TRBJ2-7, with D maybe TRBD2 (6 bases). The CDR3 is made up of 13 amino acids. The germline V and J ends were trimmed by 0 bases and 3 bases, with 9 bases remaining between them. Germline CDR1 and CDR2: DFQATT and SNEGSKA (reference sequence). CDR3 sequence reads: CSARDYGGYEQYF. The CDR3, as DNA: TGCAGTGCTAGAGATTACGGGGGCTACGAGCAGTACTTC.

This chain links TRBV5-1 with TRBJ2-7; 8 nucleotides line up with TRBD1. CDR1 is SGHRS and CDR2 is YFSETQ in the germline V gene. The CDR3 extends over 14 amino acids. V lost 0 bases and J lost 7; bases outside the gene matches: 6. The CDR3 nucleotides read TGCGCCAGCAGCTTGGAGTCAGGACAGGGTGAGCAGTACTTC. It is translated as CASSLESGQGEQYF.

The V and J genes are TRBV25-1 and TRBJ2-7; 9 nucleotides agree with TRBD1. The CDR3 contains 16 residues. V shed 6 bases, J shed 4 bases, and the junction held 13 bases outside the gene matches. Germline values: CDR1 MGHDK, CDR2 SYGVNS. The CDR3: CASSRSGTGSPYEQYF. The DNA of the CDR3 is TGTGCCAGCAGCCGATCCGGGACAGGGTCGCCTTACGAGCAGTACTTC.

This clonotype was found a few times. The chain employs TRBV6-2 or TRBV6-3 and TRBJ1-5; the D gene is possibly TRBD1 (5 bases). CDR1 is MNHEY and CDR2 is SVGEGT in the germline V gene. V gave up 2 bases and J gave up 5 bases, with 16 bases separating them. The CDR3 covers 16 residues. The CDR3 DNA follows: TGTGCCAGCAGTTACCTTACGTCAGGGCTCTATCAGCCCCAGCATTTT. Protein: CASSYLTSGLYQPQHF.

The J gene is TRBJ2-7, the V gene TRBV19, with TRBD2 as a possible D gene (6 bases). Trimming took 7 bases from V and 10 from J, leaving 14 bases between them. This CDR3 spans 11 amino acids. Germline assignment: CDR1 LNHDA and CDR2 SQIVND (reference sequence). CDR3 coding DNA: TGTGCCAGTAAAAGGACGGGAGATCAGTACTTC. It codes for CASKRTGDQYF.

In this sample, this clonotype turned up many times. The CDR3 bases are TGTGCCAGCAGCTTAGTTACAGGCGAGCAGTACTTC. Protein: CASSLVTGEQYF. The chain carries TRBV7-6 and TRBJ2-7, with D perhaps matching TRBD1 (5 bases). The germline V and J ends were trimmed by 1 base and 6 bases, with 7 bases remaining between them. CDR3 size: 12 residues. Germline V gene sequence: CDR1 SGHVS, CDR2 FNYEAQ. The full variable domain, in which reference TRBV7-6 and TRBJ2-7 provide the parts outside the CDR3, is GAGVSQSPRYKVTKRGQDVALRCDPISGHVSLYWYRQALGQGPEFLTYFNYEAQQDKSGLPNDRFSAERPEGSISTLTIQRTEQRDSAMYRCASSLVTGEQYFGPGTRLTVT.

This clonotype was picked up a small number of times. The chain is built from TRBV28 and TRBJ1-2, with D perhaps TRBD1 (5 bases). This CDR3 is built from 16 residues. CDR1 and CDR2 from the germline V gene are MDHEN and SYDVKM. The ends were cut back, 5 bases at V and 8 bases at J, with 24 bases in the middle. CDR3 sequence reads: CASSPFGRPGPRGYTF. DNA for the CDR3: TGTGCCAGCAGTCCATTTGGCCGACCGGGGCCGAGGGGCTACACCTTC.

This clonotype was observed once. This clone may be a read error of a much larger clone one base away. The CDR3 here is CASNPQGYYSNQPQHF. The CDR3 nucleotides are TGTGCCAGCAACCCCCAGGGTTATTATAGCAATCAGCCCCAGCATTTT. The chain couples TRBV7-2 to TRBJ1-5; maybe TRBD1 (5 bases). The V gene's germline CDR1 is SGHTA and CDR2 FQGNSA. This CDR3 has 16 amino acids. Trimming removed 7 bases from V and 0 bases from J, with 16 bases in between.

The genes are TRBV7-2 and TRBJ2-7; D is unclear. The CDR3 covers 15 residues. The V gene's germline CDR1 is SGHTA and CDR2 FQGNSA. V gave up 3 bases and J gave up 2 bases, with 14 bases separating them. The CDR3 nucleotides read TGTGCCAGCAGCTTTTCGACATATCCAACCTACGAGCAGTACTTC. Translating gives CASSFSTYPTYEQYF.

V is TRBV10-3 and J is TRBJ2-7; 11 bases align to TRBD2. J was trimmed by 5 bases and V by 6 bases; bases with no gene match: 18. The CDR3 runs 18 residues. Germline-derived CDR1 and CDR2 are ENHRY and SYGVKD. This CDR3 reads CAISLLAGAGPGGHEQYF. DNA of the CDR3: TGTGCCATCAGCCTACTAGCGGGGGCGGGACCCGGCGGGCACGAGCAGTACTTC.

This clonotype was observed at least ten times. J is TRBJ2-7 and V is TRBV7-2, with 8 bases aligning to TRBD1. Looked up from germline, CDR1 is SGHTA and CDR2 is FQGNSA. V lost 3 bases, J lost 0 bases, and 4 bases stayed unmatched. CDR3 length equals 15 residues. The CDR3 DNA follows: TGTGCCAGCAGCTTGGACAGGGCCTACTCCTACGAGCAGTACTTC. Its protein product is CASSLDRAYSYEQYF.